The 7 T cell receptor beta chains listed next were all sequenced from one sample in a study of cytotoxic CD8 clonotypes in ibrutinib-treated CLL. Sequenced by immunoSEQ multiplex PCR; TCRdb stores in-frame clones only, minus some. The sample lists around 130,000 clones, around 84% occurring once. The source material was PBMCs, sampled after 24 months of ibrutinib treatment. The receptors derive from a human donor with chronic lymphocytic leukemia.

The V and J genes are TRBV6-4 and TRBJ2-7; D unclear. V was trimmed by 6 bases and J by 7 bases, leaving 19 bases between them. This CDR3 region has 14 residues. Germline CDR1 MRHNA, CDR2 SNTAGT. In nucleotides, the CDR3 is TGTGCCAGCAGACAAGAGTTCACCATGGGAGAGCAGTACTTC. Amino acid sequence: CASRQEFTMGEQYF.

This clone was seen once. J is TRBJ1-6 and V is TRBV6-5, with TRBD1 as a possible D gene (6 bases). The CDR3 extends over 13 amino acids. V was trimmed by 7 bases and J by 7 bases, leaving 11 bases between them. Per the germline V gene, CDR1 is MNHEY and CDR2 is SVGAGI. The CDR3 loop is CASNRDQNSPLHF. CDR3 DNA: TGTGCCAGCAACAGGGACCAAAATTCACCCCTCCACTTT.

V usage is TRBV19 and J usage is TRBJ2-1; 7 nucleotides line up with TRBD2. Per germline, CDR1 LNHDA and CDR2 SQIVND (reference sequence). V lost 1 base, J lost 1 base, and 4 bases stayed unmatched. The CDR3 has 16 amino acids. CDR3 bases: TGTGCCAGTAGTATAGGATCTAGCGGTTCCTACAATGAGCAGTTCTTC. This translates into CASSIGSSGSYNEQFF.

This clone was counted a few times. CDR3 sequence: CASSPDPRKTQYF. The DNA for the CDR3 is TGTGCCAGCAGTCCGGACCCGAGGAAGACCCAGTACTTC. The chain carries TRBV6-5 and TRBJ2-5; no definite D call. The germline V gene encodes CDR1 MNHEY and CDR2 SVGAGI. V was cut by 5 bases and J by 6 bases, with 13 bases left in between. This CDR3 comprises 13 residues.

V is TRBV10-3 and J is TRBJ2-2; D remains ambiguous. Germline V CDR1 and CDR2: ENHRY, SYGVKD. This CDR3 contains 13 residues. Between the trimmed V and J ends, which lost 5 bases and 6 bases, there was a span of 10 bases. The CDR3 DNA sequence: TGTGCCATCAGTTCTGGCGTCTCCGGGGAGCTGTTTTTT. Protein sequence: CAISSGVSGELFF.

This clone was observed a single time. V and J are TRBV7-2 and TRBJ1-2; D gene uncertain. Per germline, CDR1 SGHTA and CDR2 FQGNSA. V lost 1 base and J lost 2, with 14 bases in between. The CDR3 is 16 residues long. CDR3 sequence: CASSLEPLTTNYGYTF. CDR3 nucleotide sequence: TGTGCCAGCAGCTTAGAGCCCCTGACGACAAACTATGGCTACACCTTC.

This clone was seen once. The CDR3 region is CASSFGTPYEQYF. As DNA, the CDR3 is TGTGCCAGCAGTTTTGGGACACCCTACGAGCAGTACTTC. V and J are TRBV28 and TRBJ2-7, with D perhaps TRBD1 (6 bases). The germline V and J ends were trimmed by 3 bases and 2 bases, with 8 bases remaining between them. Per germline, CDR1 MDHEN and CDR2 SYDVKM. The length of the CDR3 is 13 residues.